The entry that follows covers one TCR beta chain sequence. Its antigen remains unknown. The source of the sample is a study of blood T cells in healthy people across ages. Study observations and caveats: In the absence of known donor CMV status, changes in expanded clonotypes were possibly confounded. Bulk PBMC profiling left naive and antigen-experienced comparisons inconclusive.

From germline, CDR1 is LGHDT and CDR2 YNNKEL (reference sequence). Trimming removed 0 bases from V and 3 bases from J; junction bases left unmatched: 5. The length of the CDR3 is 15 residues. Primed by a sample-barcoded 5' primer and a J-beta primer mix, a second PCR proceeded for about 7 to 11 cycles. A minimum of 2.5 million CDR3-containing paired-end reads was obtained for each sample. TCRdb used MiXCR to reprocess the 5' RACE reads, holding one entry per CDR3 protein. This sample has hundreds of thousands of distinct CDR3 sequences, with around two fifths found just once. The sequence derives from a man at least 80 years old in good health. The specimen was blood. The chain couples TRBV3-1 to TRBJ2-7; the match to TRBD2 covers 7 bases. The CDR3 DNA reads as TGTGCCAGCAGCCAAGAAGGCGGGAGTCTCTACGAGCAGTACTTC. Translation: CASSQEGGSLYEQYF.